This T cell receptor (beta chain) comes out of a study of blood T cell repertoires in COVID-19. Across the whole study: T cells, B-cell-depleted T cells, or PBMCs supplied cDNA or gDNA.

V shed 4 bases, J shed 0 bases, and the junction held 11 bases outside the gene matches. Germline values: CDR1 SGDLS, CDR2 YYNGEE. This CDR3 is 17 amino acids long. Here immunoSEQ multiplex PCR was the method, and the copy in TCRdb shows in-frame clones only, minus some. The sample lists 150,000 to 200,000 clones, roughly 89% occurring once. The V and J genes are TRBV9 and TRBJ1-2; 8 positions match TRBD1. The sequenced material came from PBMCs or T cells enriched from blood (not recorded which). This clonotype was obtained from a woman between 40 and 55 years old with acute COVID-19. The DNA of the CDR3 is TGTGCCAGCAGCTCTCGACAGGGGAGAGATTCTAACTATGGCTACACCTTC. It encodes CASSSRQGRDSNYGYTF.